Listed below are T cell receptor beta chains from one sample, sequenced in a study of beta chain features in type 1 diabetes. Profiled with immunoSEQ multiplex PCR; TCRdb holds only in-frame clones, not every one. This repertoire shows some 150,000 clones, about 10% found once; its top ten account for around 0.68%. Sequenced sample: central memory CD4+ T cells from blood. These receptors originate from a man between 18 and 29 years old in good health. The CDR3 runs from the conserved cysteine through the conserved F or W. Each record gives: CDR3 length, V gene, D gene, clone size, J gene, CDR3 DNA, CDR3 protein. D genes are given only for firm matches. Clone size is shown for a subset of rows, as once, few, many or a class of expanded clone.

13	TRBV10-2	NA	few	TRBJ1-5	TGCGCCACCAATACAGGGAGTGGGCAGCCCCAGCATTTT	CATNTGSGQPQHF
17	TRBV28	TRBD1	many	TRBJ2-1	TGTGCCAGCAGTCCCCTACCGGGACAGGGGGCTGGGAATGAGCAGTTCTTC	CASSPLPGQGAGNEQFF
14	TRBV30	NA	NA	TRBJ2-1	TGTGCCTGGAGTACAGGGATACGCTACAATGAGCAGTTCTTC	CAWSTGIRYNEQFF
14	TRBV19	NA	NA	TRBJ2-7	TGTGCCAGTAGTTTAGGACAGTCCTCCTACGAGCAGTACTTC	CASSLGQSSYEQYF
16	TRBV6-6	TRBD2	NA	TRBJ2-3	TGTGCCAGCAGCGGTTTGAGCGGGGGAAGCACAGATACGCAGTATTTT	CASSGLSGGSTDTQYF
20	TRBV7-8	NA	few	TRBJ1-1	TGTGCCAGCAGCTTAGCTCGAGCGGGGGTTTCCAGGGATAGGAACACTGAAGCTTTCTTT	CASSLARAGVSRDRNTEAFF
16	TRBV4-3	TRBD1	NA	TRBJ2-5	TGCGCCAGCAGCCAAGATATCGGACAGGCCCAAGAGACCCAGTACTTC	CASSQDIGQAQETQYF
15	TRBV5-4	TRBD2	NA	TRBJ2-1	TGTGCCAGCAGCCCTAAGCGGGGGGTCTTACATGAGCAGTTCTTC	CASSPKRGVLHEQFF
14	TRBV2	TRBD1	few	TRBJ2-2	TGTGCCAGCGGCGGACAGGGGGCGACCGGGGAGCTGTTTTTT	CASGGQGATGELFF
15	TRBV4-3	NA	NA	TRBJ2-3	TGCGCCAGCAGCCAGCAGGGCCAGTGGAGAGATACGCAGTATTTT	CASSQQGQWRDTQYF
15	TRBV27	TRBD2	NA	TRBJ2-7	TGTGCCAGCAGTAGACTAGCGGGGGGGCGCTACGAGCAGTACTTC	CASSRLAGGRYEQYF
14	TRBV10-3	TRBD1	NA	TRBJ1-1	TGTGCCATCAGTACAGGGGGCGGGAGCACTGAAGCTTTCTTT	CAISTGGGSTEAFF
14	TRBV7-8	NA	few	TRBJ1-5	TGTGCCAGCAGCCTCGCAGAGGGAACTCAGCCCCAGCATTTT	CASSLAEGTQPQHF
13	TRBV4-2	NA	NA	TRBJ1-6	TGTGCCAGCAGCCAAGATATTAATTCACCCCTCCACTTT	CASSQDINSPLHF
16	TRBV25-1	NA	NA	TRBJ1-1	TGTGCCAGCAGTGGGGGGAGGGGGAAGCTGGGCACTGAAGCTTTCTTT	CASSGGRGKLGTEAFF
13	TRBV7-2	NA	few	TRBJ1-1	TGTGCCAGCAGCTTAATGGGGAGGACTGAAGCTTTCTTT	CASSLMGRTEAFF
13	TRBV7-2	NA	NA	TRBJ1-4	TGTGCCAGCAGCTTATCGTTCGGTGAAAAACTGTTTTTT	CASSLSFGEKLFF
14	TRBV6-5	TRBD1	few	TRBJ1-2	TGTGCCAGCAGTTACGACAGGGATAACTATGGCTACACCTTC	CASSYDRDNYGYTF
15	TRBV10-1	NA	NA	TRBJ2-5	TGCGCCAGCAGTGAGTCCGGGAGCCGGAGAGAGACCCAGTACTTC	CASSESGSRRETQYF
12	TRBV13	NA	few	TRBJ1-1	TGTGCCAGCAGCTTAACACAAACTGAAGCTTTCTTT	CASSLTQTEAFF
14	TRBV10-3	NA	NA	TRBJ2-7	TGTGCCATAGCAAGCCCGGACAGTTCCTACGAGCAGTACTTC	CAIASPDSSYEQYF
13	TRBV6-5	NA	few	TRBJ2-7	TGTGCCAGCAGTTACGGGAAAGAGGGCGAGCAGTACTTC	CASSYGKEGEQYF
16	TRBV7-2	NA	few	TRBJ1-4	TGTGCCAGCAGCCCAACCGTGGTAGCAACTAATGAAAAACTGTTTTTT	CASSPTVVATNEKLFF
13	TRBV6-5	NA	NA	TRBJ2-5	TGTGCCAGCAGGTTGGGGGGACAAGAGACCCAGTACTTC	CASRLGGQETQYF
15	TRBV9	TRBD1	NA	TRBJ1-5	TGTGCCAGCAGCCTGGGGACAGGCATCAATCAGCCCCAGCATTTT	CASSLGTGINQPQHF
14	TRBV2	TRBD2	NA	TRBJ2-1	TGTGCCAGTTATGGACTAGCGGGGGACAATGAGCAGTTCTTC	CASYGLAGDNEQFF
15	TRBV7-9	NA	NA	TRBJ1-6	TGTGCCAGCAGCCCCCTCCGGGTTGAAAATTCACCCCTCCACTTT	CASSPLRVENSPLHF
13	TRBV11-2	TRBD1	few	TRBJ2-7	TGTGCCAGCGGAAAGACAGGGGTCTACGAGCAGTACTTC	CASGKTGVYEQYF
15	TRBV19	TRBD2	NA	TRBJ2-1	TGTGCCAGCTCACGGGAACTAGCGGGGGGGAATGAGCAGTTCTTC	CASSRELAGGNEQFF
10	TRBV20-1	NA	NA	TRBJ1-2	TGCAGTGCTTACCAGTATGGCTACACCTTC	CSAYQYGYTF
15	TRBV18	TRBD1	NA	TRBJ1-6	TGTGCCAGCTCACCAACAGGGGGCTCTAATTCACCCCTCCACTTT	CASSPTGGSNSPLHF
14	TRBV19	NA	few	TRBJ2-7	TGTGCCAGTAGTATAACCCAGGGGTCCTACGAGCAGTACTTC	CASSITQGSYEQYF
13	TRBV2	NA	NA	TRBJ1-5	TGTGCCAGCAGCAACATCGGGAATCAGCCCCAGCATTTT	CASSNIGNQPQHF
13	TRBV6-4	TRBD2	NA	TRBJ2-3	TGTGCCAGCAGTAGCGGGGGGTCAGATACGCAGTATTTT	CASSSGGSDTQYF
18	TRBV7-2	TRBD2	NA	TRBJ2-4	TGTGCCAGCGCCGGGACTAGCGGGGGGGCAATAGCCAAAAACATTCAGTACTTC	CASAGTSGGAIAKNIQYF
13	TRBV7-9	NA	many	TRBJ2-6	TGTGCCAGCAGCTTCCATGGGGCCAACGTCCTGACTTTC	CASSFHGANVLTF
11	TRBV20-1	NA	NA	TRBJ2-3	TGCAGTGCCACAAGCACAGATACGCAGTATTTT	CSATSTDTQYF
15	TRBV2	NA	few	TRBJ2-1	TGTGCCAGCAGTGAAGAAGGGGGTTCCTACAATGAGCAGTTCTTC	CASSEEGGSYNEQFF
12	TRBV11-3	NA	few	TRBJ2-3	TGTGCCAGCAGCTCCAACACAGATACGCAGTATTTT	CASSSNTDTQYF
14	TRBV2	NA	few	TRBJ1-2	TGTGCCAGCAGTGACGACAGCTCGTTGGGCGGCTACACCTTC	CASSDDSSLGGYTF